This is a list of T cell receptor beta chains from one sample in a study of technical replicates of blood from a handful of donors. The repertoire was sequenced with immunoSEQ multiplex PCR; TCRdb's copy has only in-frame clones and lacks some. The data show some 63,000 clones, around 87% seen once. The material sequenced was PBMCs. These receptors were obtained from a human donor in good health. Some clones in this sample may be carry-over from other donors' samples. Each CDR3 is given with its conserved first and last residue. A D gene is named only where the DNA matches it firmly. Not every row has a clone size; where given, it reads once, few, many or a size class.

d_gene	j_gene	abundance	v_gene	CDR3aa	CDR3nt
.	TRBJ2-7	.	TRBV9	CASSVTGSSYEQYF	TGTGCCAGCAGCGTTACAGGGAGCTCCTACGAGCAGTACTTC
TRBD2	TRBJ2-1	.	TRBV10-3	CAISDAGLAGGPDNEQFF	TGTGCCATCAGTGACGCTGGACTAGCGGGAGGGCCTGACAATGAGCAGTTCTTC
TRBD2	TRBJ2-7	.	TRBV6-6	CASSRGGLAGVEQYF	TGTGCCAGCAGTAGAGGTGGACTAGCGGGAGTCGAGCAGTACTTC
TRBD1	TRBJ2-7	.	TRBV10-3	CATSQGESYEQYF	TGTGCCACCTCACAGGGGGAATCCTACGAGCAGTACTTC
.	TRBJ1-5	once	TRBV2	CASSERTAGIQPQHF	TGTGCCAGCAGTGAAAGGACAGCGGGGATTCAGCCCCAGCATTTT
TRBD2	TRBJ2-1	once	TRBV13	CASSSLRGGSYNEQFF	TGTGCCAGCAGCTCCCTGCGGGGGGGATCCTACAATGAGCAGTTCTTC
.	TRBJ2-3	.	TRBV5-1	CGTRRLASGTDTQYF	TGCGGAACACGGCGGCTAGCCTCCGGCACAGATACGCAGTATTTT
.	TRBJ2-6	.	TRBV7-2	CASSSLRAIGANVLTF	TGTGCCAGCAGCTCCCTCAGGGCTATTGGGGCCAACGTCCTGACTTTC
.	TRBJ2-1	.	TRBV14	CASSQDLWGLPNEQFF	TGTGCCAGCAGCCAAGATCTTTGGGGACTCCCCAATGAGCAGTTCTTC
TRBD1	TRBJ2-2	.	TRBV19	CASSIQGAVSGELFF	TGTGCCAGTAGTATACAGGGGGCGGTATCCGGGGAGCTGTTTTTT
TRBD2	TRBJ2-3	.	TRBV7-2	CASSLQRGLGTQYF	TGTGCCAGCAGCTTACAGCGGGGGCTAGGTACGCAGTATTTT
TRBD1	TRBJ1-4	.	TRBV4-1	CASSQTPNRGLTNEKLFF	TGCGCCAGCAGTCAAACGCCTAACAGGGGGCTAACTAATGAAAAACTGTTTTTT
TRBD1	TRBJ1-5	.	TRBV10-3	CAISESWDRATPQHF	TGTGCCATCAGTGAGTCGTGGGACAGGGCGACGCCCCAGCATTTT
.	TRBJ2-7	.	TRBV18	CASSPHDLPLLPEYF	TGTGCCAGCTCACCGCATGATTTACCGCTACTCCCTGAGTACTTC
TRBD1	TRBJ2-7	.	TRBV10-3	CAISRQGAEEQYF	TGTGCCATCAGCCGACAGGGGGCGGAGGAGCAGTACTTC
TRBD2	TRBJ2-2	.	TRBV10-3	CAISRGNSGPTGELFF	TGTGCCATCTCGAGGGGTAATAGCGGGCCCACCGGGGAGCTGTTTTTT
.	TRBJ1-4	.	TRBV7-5	CVRSPQGACEKLFF	TGTGTCAGAAGCCCCCAGGGGGCTTGCGAAAAACTGTTTTTT
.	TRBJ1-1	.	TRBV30	CACGSRFTEAFF	TGTGCCTGTGGGTCGCGGTTCACTGAAGCTTTCTTT
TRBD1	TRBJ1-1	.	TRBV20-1	CSAMGQREAFF	TGCAGTGCTATGGGACAGCGCGAAGCTTTCTTT
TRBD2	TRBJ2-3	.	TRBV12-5	CASGLVLGAPRVAGGGDTQYF	TGTGCTAGTGGTTTGGTACTCGGGGCCCCGAGGGTAGCGGGGGGAGGAGATACGCAGTATTTT
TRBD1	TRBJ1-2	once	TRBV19	CASSLIPGTGADGGTF	TGTGCCAGTAGTCTTATCCCCGGGACAGGGGCCGACGGTGGCACCTTC
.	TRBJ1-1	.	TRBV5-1	CASSVDGENTEAFF	TGCGCCAGCAGCGTAGACGGGGAGAACACTGAAGCTTTCTTT
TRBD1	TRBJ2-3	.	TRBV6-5	CASKQGSLTDTQYF	TGTGCCAGCAAACAGGGGAGTCTGACAGATACGCAGTATTTT
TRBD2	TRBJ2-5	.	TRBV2	CASSGTSGENPKYF	TGTGCCAGCAGTGGGACTAGCGGGGAAAACCCAAAGTACTTC
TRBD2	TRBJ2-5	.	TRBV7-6	CASSPTGGAYQETQYF	TGTGCCAGCAGCCCGACGGGAGGGGCCTACCAAGAGACCCAGTACTTC
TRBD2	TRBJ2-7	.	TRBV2	CASSEEREVYEQYF	TGTGCCAGCAGTGAGGAGCGGGAGGTTTACGAGCAGTACTTC
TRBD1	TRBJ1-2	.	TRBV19	CASSLIRTGDGYTF	TGTGCCAGTAGTCTTATCAGGACAGGGGATGGCTACACCTTC
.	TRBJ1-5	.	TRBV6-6	CASRSGSSNQPQHF	TGTGCCAGCCGCTCAGGGTCCAGCAATCAGCCCCAGCATTTT
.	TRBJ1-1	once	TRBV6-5	CASSYGSLNTEAFF	TGTGCCAGCAGTTACGGCAGTTTGAACACTGAAGCTTTCTTT
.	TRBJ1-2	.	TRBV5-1	CASSLEAGRSGYTF	TGCGCCAGCAGCTTGGAGGCGGGACGGAGTGGCTACACCTTC
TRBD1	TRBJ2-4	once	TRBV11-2	CASSLDPTGKSRNIQYF	TGTGCCAGCAGCTTAGATCCGACAGGGAAGAGTAGGAACATTCAGTACTTC
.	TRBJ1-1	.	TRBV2	CASSGRNTEAFF	TGTGCCAGCAGTGGTAGGAACACTGAAGCTTTCTTT
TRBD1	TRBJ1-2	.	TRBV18	CASSPGQGAEGYTF	TGTGCCAGCTCACCAGGACAGGGGGCAGAAGGCTACACCTTC
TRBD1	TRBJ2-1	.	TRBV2	CASIKPGQGNHEQFF	TGTGCCAGCATCAAGCCGGGACAGGGGAACCATGAGCAGTTCTTC
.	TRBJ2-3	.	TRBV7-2	CASSSIPVGGTSTDTQYF	TGTGCCAGCAGCTCCATTCCCGTGGGCGGGACCAGCACAGATACGCAGTATTTT
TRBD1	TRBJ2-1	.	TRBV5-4	CASSSWTGDNNEQFF	TGTGCCAGCAGCTCGTGGACAGGGGATAACAATGAGCAGTTCTTC
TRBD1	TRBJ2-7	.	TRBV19	CASSEGDRPYEQYF	TGTGCCAGTAGTGAGGGGGACAGACCCTACGAGCAGTACTTC
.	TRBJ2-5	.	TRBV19	CASSIGQVQETQYF	TGTGCCAGTAGTATTGGGCAGGTCCAAGAGACCCAGTACTTC
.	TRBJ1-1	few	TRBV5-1	CASSSGGGYTEAFF	TGCGCCAGCAGCTCAGGCGGAGGGTACACTGAAGCTTTCTTT
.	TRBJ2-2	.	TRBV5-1	CASSLSVSTGELFF	TGCGCCAGCAGCTTGTCGGTTAGCACCGGGGAGCTGTTTTTT
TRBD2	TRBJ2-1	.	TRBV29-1	CSVPGLAGRGEQFF	TGCAGCGTGCCGGGACTAGCGGGTCGTGGCGAGCAGTTCTTC
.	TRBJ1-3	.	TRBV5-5	CASSLDGVFSGNTIYF	TGTGCCAGCAGCTTGGACGGGGTATTCTCTGGAAACACCATATATTTT
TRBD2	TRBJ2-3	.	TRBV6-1	CASAKRLAADTQYF	TGTGCCAGCGCTAAGAGACTAGCGGCAGATACGCAGTATTTT
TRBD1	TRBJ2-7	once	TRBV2	CASKDRGPHEQYF	TGTGCCAGCAAGGACAGGGGGCCCCACGAGCAGTACTTC
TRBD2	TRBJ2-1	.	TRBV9	CASSLSGGTDNEQFF	TGTGCCAGCAGCCTTAGCGGGGGGACCGACAATGAGCAGTTCTTC
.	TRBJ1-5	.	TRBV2	CASSPDRFSNQPQHF	TGTGCCAGCAGTCCGGACAGATTTAGCAATCAGCCCCAGCATTTT
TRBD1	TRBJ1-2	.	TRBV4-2	CASSQDIQGRRYGYTF	TGTGCCAGCAGCCAGGATATACAGGGGCGCCGCTATGGCTACACCTTC
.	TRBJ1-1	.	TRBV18	CASSPNIGQLNTEAFF	TGTGCCAGCTCACCAAATATCGGACAGTTGAACACTGAAGCTTTCTTT
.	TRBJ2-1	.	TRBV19	CDNSSCPNEQFF	TGTGACAACTCTAGCTGCCCCAATGAGCAGTTCTTC
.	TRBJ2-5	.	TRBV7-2	CASSPVRAETQYF	TGTGCCAGCAGCCCAGTGAGGGCCGAGACCCAGTACTTC
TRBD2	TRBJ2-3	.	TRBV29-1	CSVLRAGGEDTQYF	TGCAGCGTCCTTAGAGCGGGAGGTGAAGATACGCAGTATTTT
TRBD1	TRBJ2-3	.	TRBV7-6	CASSSPLAGGYTDTQYF	TGTGCCAGCAGCTCCCCCCTAGCAGGGGGCTACACAGATACGCAGTATTTT
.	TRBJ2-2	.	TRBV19	CASSIVPPGTGELFF	TGTGCCAGTAGTATAGTCCCACCGGGCACCGGGGAGCTGTTTTTT